This is a list of T cell receptor beta chains from one sample in a study of T-cell reconstitution after alpha-beta-depleted transplantation in children. One entry per CDR3 protein, called by TCRdb with MiXCR from the PCR reads. The table includes 230,000 or so distinct CDR3 sequences, 9.7% detected once. This specimen was PBMCs from the stem cell graft donor, taken from the stem cell graft. The receptors come from a human donor who donated a stem cell graft to a child with SCID. CDR3s include the opening cysteine and the closing phenylalanine or tryptophan. Each record gives: V gene, clone size, D gene, J gene, CDR3 protein, CDR3 DNA. The D gene is left open where the match is weak. The size field is filled for only some rows; it gives once, few, many or a size class.

TRBV12-3/TRBV12-4	many	-	TRBJ1-4	CASSGGPVGAGEKLFF	TGTGCCAGCAGTGGGGGGCCCGTCGGCGCGGGTGAAAAACTGTTTTTT
TRBV5-1	many	TRBD1	TRBJ1-4	CASSWGQGINANEKLFF	TGCGCCAGCAGCTGGGGACAGGGAATCAACGCTAATGAAAAACTGTTTTTT
TRBV6-5	many	-	TRBJ2-2	CASSYSGTGELFF	TGTGCCAGCAGTTACTCGGGGACCGGGGAGCTGTTTTTT
TRBV6-5	many	-	TRBJ1-4	CASSYSRSGGQEKLFF	TGTGCCAGCAGTTACTCACGTTCGGGTGGACAAGAAAAACTGTTTTTT
TRBV24-1	many	-	TRBJ2-1	CATSDRTHTGEQFF	TGTGCCACCAGTGATCGGACACATACAGGGGAGCAGTTCTTC
TRBV12-3/TRBV12-4	few	-	TRBJ1-5	CASSLAQRQPQHF	TGTGCCAGCAGTTTAGCGCAAAGGCAGCCCCAGCATTTT
TRBV7-9	many	-	TRBJ2-7	CASSLQGIFPLDEQYF	TGTGCCAGCAGCTTGCAGGGCATCTTTCCTCTGGACGAGCAGTACTTC
TRBV5-6	many	-	TRBJ2-7	CASSRLKGSYEQYF	TGTGCCAGCAGCCGCCTTAAGGGTTCCTACGAGCAGTACTTC
TRBV7-9	many	-	TRBJ2-7	CASSPKSSYEQYF	TGTGCCAGCAGCCCGAAGTCCTCCTACGAGCAGTACTTC
TRBV1	-	-	TRBJ1-1	CTSSQGDRESEAFF	TGCACCAGCAGCCAGGGGGACAGGGAAAGTGAAGCTTTCTTT
TRBV9	many	-	TRBJ1-2	CASSVGTINYGYTF	TGTGCCAGCAGCGTAGGGACGATTAACTATGGCTACACCTTC
TRBV10-1	many	-	TRBJ2-3	CASSESRIFTDTQYF	TGCGCCAGCAGTGAGTCGAGGATTTTCACAGATACGCAGTATTTT
TRBV20-1	many	TRBD2	TRBJ2-1	CSYLSGGASYNEQFF	TGCAGTTACCTCAGCGGGGGGGCATCCTACAATGAGCAGTTCTTC
TRBV13	many	TRBD1	TRBJ2-1	CASSPSGQGRYNEQFF	TGTGCCAGCAGCCCCTCGGGACAGGGGCGTTACAATGAGCAGTTCTTC
TRBV29-1	many	-	TRBJ2-2	CSTRRSGGELFF	TGCAGCACTCGGCGGTCGGGCGGGGAGCTGTTTTTT
TRBV7-9	many	-	TRBJ1-2	CASTRIQRNGYTF	TGTGCCAGCACCCGTATCCAGAGAAATGGCTACACCTTC
TRBV7-2	-	-	TRBJ1-2	CASSRIPGYYGYTF	TGTGCCAGCAGTCGGATACCTGGGTACTATGGCTACACCTTC
TRBV5-1	many	TRBD2	TRBJ2-5	CASSLGTSGEGETQYF	TGCGCCAGCAGCTTGGGGACTAGCGGGGAAGGGGAGACCCAGTACTTC
TRBV7-8	many	TRBD1	TRBJ1-1	CASSLIGGSQGAGTEAFF	TGTGCCAGCAGCTTAATCGGAGGGTCACAGGGGGCGGGCACTGAAGCTTTCTTT
TRBV6-2/TRBV6-3	many	-	TRBJ2-1	CASRPWGPSHEQFF	TGTGCCAGCAGGCCATGGGGTCCTTCCCATGAGCAGTTCTTC
TRBV20-1	many	-	TRBJ2-5	CSARDRLGRETQYF	TGCAGTGCTAGAGATCGGTTGGGGAGAGAGACCCAGTACTTC
TRBV5-1	many	-	TRBJ2-3	CASSEWDAPTDTQYF	TGCGCCAGCAGCGAGTGGGACGCTCCCACAGATACGCAGTATTTT
TRBV15	many	-	TRBJ2-7	CATRSASSYEQYF	TGTGCCACCCGTAGCGCGAGCTCCTACGAGCAGTACTTC
TRBV9	many	-	TRBJ1-6	CASSVAIGASPLHF	TGTGCCAGCAGCGTAGCTATAGGGGCCTCACCCCTCCACTTT
TRBV2	few	-	TRBJ1-1	CASSALGYSEAFF	TGTGCCAGCAGTGCTCTGGGGTATTCTGAAGCTTTCTTT
TRBV7-8	-	TRBD1	TRBJ1-5	CASSPEGQGSNQPQHF	TGTGCCAGCAGCCCAGAGGGACAGGGAAGTAATCAGCCCCAGCATTTT
TRBV7-2	many	-	TRBJ1-2	CASSLEKVDGYTF	TGTGCCAGCAGCTTAGAAAAGGTGGATGGCTACACCTTC
TRBV15	few	-	TRBJ2-3	CATSGVLGTQYF	TGTGCCACCAGCGGGGTGTTGGGGACGCAGTATTTT
TRBV2	-	-	TRBJ1-5	CASTRGVGISNQPQHF	TGTGCCAGCACCCGAGGGGTGGGGATTAGCAATCAGCCCCAGCATTTT
TRBV5-1	many	TRBD2	TRBJ2-5	CASSLVASGGLQETQYF	TGCGCCAGCAGCTTGGTCGCTAGCGGGGGTCTCCAAGAGACCCAGTACTTC
TRBV2	few	-	TRBJ1-6	CASSEWSSGGSPLHF	TGTGCCAGCAGTGAATGGTCCTCAGGAGGGTCACCCCTCCACTTT
TRBV5-1	many	TRBD1	TRBJ2-2	CASSLRSGTANTGELFF	TGCGCCAGCAGCTTACGATCCGGGACAGCGAACACCGGGGAGCTGTTTTTT
TRBV20-1	many	-	TRBJ2-7	CSARDTWGVDPEQYF	TGCAGTGCTAGAGACACCTGGGGGGTAGATCCGGAGCAGTACTTC
TRBV29-1	-	TRBD2	TRBJ2-1	CSVIGLATTNEQFF	TGCAGCGTTATCGGACTAGCAACAACCAATGAGCAGTTCTTC
TRBV15	many	-	TRBJ1-4	CATVGGSEKLFF	TGTGCCACCGTGGGGGGTAGTGAAAAACTGTTTTTT
TRBV7-9	many	TRBD1	TRBJ1-1	CASSLPRQGVGVTEAFF	TGTGCCAGCAGCTTACCGAGACAGGGGGTAGGAGTCACTGAAGCTTTCTTT
TRBV5-6	many	-	TRBJ2-7	CASSSYRGDYYEQYF	TGTGCCAGCAGCTCATACAGGGGGGACTACTACGAGCAGTACTTC
TRBV15	many	-	TRBJ1-4	CATSSGGLGEKLFF	TGTGCCACCAGCAGTGGGGGCTTAGGTGAAAAACTGTTTTTT
TRBV7-2	few	-	TRBJ2-1	CASSSNGEFGQFF	TGTGCCAGCAGCTCAAATGGGGAGTTCGGGCAGTTCTTC
TRBV5-1	many	TRBD1	TRBJ2-1	CASSFWTGVIDEQFF	TGCGCCAGCAGCTTTTGGACAGGGGTAATTGATGAGCAGTTCTTC
TRBV12-3/TRBV12-4	many	-	TRBJ1-1	CASSSGHPGAEAFF	TGTGCCAGCAGCTCGGGACACCCGGGGGCTGAAGCTTTCTTT
TRBV19	once	TRBD1	TRBJ1-5	CASSIQGQGVQPQHF	TGTGCCAGTAGTATTCAGGGACAGGGGGTGCAGCCCCAGCATTTT
TRBV20-1	many	-	TRBJ2-3	CSAETPGPTDTQYF	TGCAGTGCTGAGACTCCGGGACCCACAGATACGCAGTATTTT
TRBV20-1	many	-	TRBJ2-6	CSARKGGSWEPGANVLTF	TGCAGTGCTAGAAAGGGGGGCTCCTGGGAGCCTGGGGCCAACGTCCTGACTTTC
TRBV5-1	many	-	TRBJ2-2	CASSLEVPTGELFF	TGCGCCAGCAGCTTGGAAGTTCCCACCGGGGAGCTGTTTTTT
TRBV9	many	-	TRBJ1-1	CASSVDGSYTEAFF	TGTGCCAGCAGCGTAGACGGGAGTTACACTGAAGCTTTCTTT
TRBV7-2	many	TRBD1	TRBJ2-1	CASSTRTGDEQFF	TGTGCCAGCAGCACCCGGACAGGGGATGAGCAGTTCTTC
TRBV20-1	many	-	TRBJ1-2	CSASGEGINYGYTF	TGCAGTGCTAGCGGGGAGGGTATTAACTATGGCTACACCTTC
TRBV5-1	many	-	TRBJ2-1	CASSSQGEQFF	TGCGCCAGCAGCTCGCAGGGAGAGCAGTTCTTC